These T cell receptor beta chains were read from a single sample in a study of vaccination effects on CD4 cells after COVID-19. Antigens for these TCRs are unknown. The table came from immunoSEQ multiplex PCR; TCRdb's copy has only in-frame clones and leaves some out. The sample yields 45,000 to 55,000 clones, around 74% seen once. The material was CD4+ T cells from PBMCs cultured without peptide, obtained after COVID-19 vaccination. The receptor source for this set is a human donor who had a prior SARS-CoV-2 infection. CDR3s include the opening cysteine and the closing phenylalanine or tryptophan. D genes are given only for firm matches. Clone size appears in some rows only: once, few, many, or a class for an expanded clone.

clone size	J gene	V gene	D gene	CDR3 DNA	CDR3 protein
once	TRBJ2-5	TRBV5-1	NA	TGCGCCAGCAGCTTTACACCTCAAGAGACCCAGTACTTC	CASSFTPQETQYF
once	TRBJ2-7	TRBV11-3	TRBD2	TGTGCCAGCAGCTTAGATTTGCCTGGGAGGGCCTACGAGCAGTACTTC	CASSLDLPGRAYEQYF
NA	TRBJ1-5	TRBV18	TRBD1	TGTGCCAGCTCGCCTACAGGGGGCGGACAGCCCCAGCATTTT	CASSPTGGGQPQHF
NA	TRBJ1-1	TRBV15	NA	TGTGCCACCAGCAGAGGGGGAGAAAAGAACACTGAAGCTTTCTTT	CATSRGGEKNTEAFF
few	TRBJ1-6	TRBV4-3	TRBD1	TGCGCCAGCAGCCAAGAAGGGGACAGGGTTAATTCACCCCTCCACTTT	CASSQEGDRVNSPLHF
NA	TRBJ2-7	TRBV11-1	TRBD2	TGTGCCAGCAGCTGGACTAGCGGGGGGAACTACGAGCAGTACTTC	CASSWTSGGNYEQYF
few	TRBJ2-7	TRBV27	NA	TGTGCCAGCTCCCTAGACACCCTCTCCTACGAGCAGTACTTC	CASSLDTLSYEQYF
NA	TRBJ2-4	TRBV5-6	NA	TGTGCCAGCAGCTTGGGTAGCGCAATGAACATTCAGTACTTC	CASSLGSAMNIQYF
NA	TRBJ2-2	TRBV11-2	NA	TGTGCCAGCAGCTGGACCCGGACGGGCACCGGGGAGCTGTTTTTT	CASSWTRTGTGELFF
NA	TRBJ1-4	TRBV4-2	NA	TGTGCCAGCAGCCAAGAACGGGCCGGGAGGGAAAAACTGTTTTTT	CASSQERAGREKLFF
NA	TRBJ2-7	TRBV7-8	NA	TGTGCCAGCAGCTTAGAGTCGCTTCGCTACGAGCAGTACTTC	CASSLESLRYEQYF
NA	TRBJ1-1	TRBV12-3/TRBV12-4	NA	TGTGCCGGCACCCTCCAGGCTAACACTGAAGCTTTCTTT	CAGTLQANTEAFF
NA	TRBJ2-3	TRBV15	TRBD1	TGTGCCACCAGCAGAGATCCCTTGGGGACAGGGGAAGATACGCAGTATTTT	CATSRDPLGTGEDTQYF
NA	TRBJ1-1	TRBV11-3	NA	TGTGCCAGCATGGAGGGGGGCTACACTGAAGCTTTCTTT	CASMEGGYTEAFF
once	TRBJ2-3	TRBV24-1	NA	TGTGCCACCAGTGATTTCGGCCCGGGAACCACAGATACGCAGTATTTT	CATSDFGPGTTDTQYF
NA	TRBJ1-2	TRBV18	NA	TGTGCCAGCTCACCACCCACACTCAACTATGGCTACACCTTC	CASSPPTLNYGYTF
few	TRBJ1-5	TRBV28	NA	TGTGCCAGCCCCTGGGAGGGGAGTCGGGTTAGCAATCAGCCCCAGCATTTT	CASPWEGSRVSNQPQHF
NA	TRBJ1-4	TRBV2	NA	TGTGCCAGCAGCGGAACGCGGGGTACCGGCGAAAAACTGTTTTTT	CASSGTRGTGEKLFF
NA	TRBJ1-2	TRBV7-3	NA	TGTGCCAGCAGCTTAGCCCATAACTATGGCTACACCTTC	CASSLAHNYGYTF
NA	TRBJ1-6	TRBV6-5	TRBD1	TGTGCCATCCAAACAGGGGGCTTCGGTTCACCCCTCCACTTT	CAIQTGGFGSPLHF
NA	TRBJ2-3	TRBV19	TRBD2	TGTGCCAGTAGTATTCCCCTAGCGGGAGGGCCAGATACGCAGTATTTT	CASSIPLAGGPDTQYF
NA	TRBJ1-5	TRBV4-1	TRBD1	TGCGCCAGCAGCCAAGTCAGAGGGGGCTCCATCTCCCATCAGCCCCAGCATTTT	CASSQVRGGSISHQPQHF
NA	TRBJ1-1	TRBV5-4	TRBD1	TGTGCCAGCAGCTCCCCGGGACAGGGGTACACTGAAGCTTTCTTT	CASSSPGQGYTEAFF
NA	TRBJ2-2	TRBV7-2	TRBD1	TGTGCCAGCAGCTTAAGGACAGGAAGAGGGACCGGGGAGCTGTTTTTT	CASSLRTGRGTGELFF
NA	TRBJ2-1	TRBV11-1	NA	TGTGCCAGCAGCTCTAGCACCTACAATGAGCAGTTCTTC	CASSSSTYNEQFF
NA	TRBJ1-1	TRBV2	TRBD1	TGTGCCAGCGGAAGAAGGGGGCTCGATGAAGCTTTCTTT	CASGRRGLDEAFF
NA	TRBJ2-3	TRBV5-1	TRBD1	TGCGCCAGCAGCTTGGGGACAGGGGCCAGAAACACAGATACGCAGTATTTT	CASSLGTGARNTDTQYF
NA	TRBJ2-5	TRBV27	TRBD2	TGTGCCAGCAGTTTATCCCCGGGAGGGGAGACCCAGTACTTC	CASSLSPGGETQYF
few	TRBJ1-2	TRBV5-1	TRBD1	TGCGCCAGCAGCCACGGGACAGACTATGGCTACACCTTC	CASSHGTDYGYTF
NA	TRBJ2-7	TRBV7-2	NA	TGTGCCAGCAGCTTAGGCAGGTCCTACGAGCAGTACTTC	CASSLGRSYEQYF
NA	TRBJ2-5	TRBV5-1	NA	TGCGCCAGCAGCTTGCAGCGACAAGAGACCCAGTACTTC	CASSLQRQETQYF
NA	TRBJ1-5	TRBV7-2	NA	TGTGCCAGCAGCTTAGCGGTGACACCTACTAGCAATCAGCCCCAGCATTTT	CASSLAVTPTSNQPQHF
NA	TRBJ1-2	TRBV5-1	NA	TGCGCCAGCAGCTCCGGGACCCCTTCCTCTGGCTACACCTTC	CASSSGTPSSGYTF
NA	TRBJ1-5	TRBV6-1	NA	TGTGCCAGCAGTGAACACCAAGGGGTAGGTGAGCCCCAGCATTTT	CASSEHQGVGEPQHF
NA	TRBJ2-1	TRBV9	NA	TGTGCCAGCAGCGTATATGAGATATCTGATGAGCAGTTCTTC	CASSVYEISDEQFF
few	TRBJ1-2	TRBV5-4	NA	TGTGCCAGCAGCTTGGAAGGGCATGGCTACACCTTC	CASSLEGHGYTF
few	TRBJ1-2	TRBV19	NA	TGTGCCAGTAGTATAGTAGGAACAGGGGGCTACACCTTC	CASSIVGTGGYTF
NA	TRBJ2-3	TRBV24-1	NA	TGTGCCACCAGGCCGCGGAAACAGCGGGCTGGATGCACAGATACGCAGTATTTT	CATRPRKQRAGCTDTQYF
few	TRBJ2-2	TRBV2	TRBD1	TGTGCCAGCCGGGACAGGGTGGTCGGGGAGCTGTTTTTT	CASRDRVVGELFF
NA	TRBJ2-1	TRBV6-6	NA	TGTGCCAGCAGAGTCATGCCCAATGAGCAGTTCTTC	CASRVMPNEQFF
NA	TRBJ2-1	TRBV7-2	TRBD2	TGTGCCAGCAGCCATAGCGGGGGGGCGGGAAATGAGCAGTTCTTC	CASSHSGGAGNEQFF
NA	TRBJ2-6	TRBV4-2	NA	TGTGCCAGCAGCCGTCTCCCCGGGTCACCAGGGGCCAACGTCCTGACTTTC	CASSRLPGSPGANVLTF
NA	TRBJ2-5	TRBV3-1/TRBV3-2	TRBD2	TGTGCCAGCACTAGCGGGGGGGCAGGAGAGACCCAGTACTTC	CASTSGGAGETQYF
NA	TRBJ2-4	TRBV2	NA	TGTGCCAGCGATGTCGGACCCACAGCCAAAAACATTCAGTACTTC	CASDVGPTAKNIQYF
once	TRBJ2-1	TRBV6-5	TRBD2	TGTGCCAGCAAAGCGGCGGGGGGCCTTAGGAATGAGCAGTTCTTC	CASKAAGGLRNEQFF
once	TRBJ1-2	TRBV6-6	NA	TGTGCCAGCAGTTACGCGGGCAGCTCTGGCTACACCTTC	CASSYAGSSGYTF
NA	TRBJ2-7	TRBV18	TRBD1	TGTGCCAGCTCACCTCGCGGACAGGGGGCGCAAATTTTGGACGCGTACTTC	CASSPRGQGAQILDAYF
NA	TRBJ1-4	TRBV7-8	TRBD1	TGTGCCAGCAGCCGGACAGGTTATAATGAAAAACTGTTTTTT	CASSRTGYNEKLFF
NA	TRBJ1-4	TRBV10-3	TRBD1	TGTGCCATCAGGGGGGGACAGGATGAAAAACTGTTTTTT	CAIRGGQDEKLFF
NA	TRBJ2-7	TRBV5-8	TRBD2	TGTGCCAGCAGCTTGGGACTAGCGGGAGGATTAATCCCCTACGAGCAGTACTTC	CASSLGLAGGLIPYEQYF